This T cell receptor (beta chain) was retrieved from a study of blood T cell repertoires in COVID-19. Study in general: Nucleic acid was either cDNA or gDNA, and it came from T cells, B-cell-depleted T cells, or PBMCs.

This clone was recorded once. Germline CDR1 LNHDA, CDR2 SQIVND (reference sequence). V shed 0 bases and J shed 0 bases, with 12 bases lying between them. The CDR3 is made up of 17 amino acids. This table comes from immunoSEQ multiplex PCR, and its TCRdb copy is limited to in-frame clones, with some not included. The sample shows 100,000 to 150,000 clones, 65% to 85% of them seen only once. The rearrangement joins TRBV19 to TRBJ2-1; D unclear. This receptor was obtained from a man aged 30 to 39 with COVID-19, enrolled during active disease. Specimen: peripheral blood. CDR3 bases: TGTGCCAGTAGTATAGATCCCCCGGGTAGCTCCTACAATGAGCAGTTCTTC. Translation: CASSIDPPGSSYNEQFF.